A selection of T cell receptor beta chains follows, all from one sample in a study of regulatory T cells in long-lasting Graves disease. TCRdb reanalysed the multiplex PCR reads using MiXCR and keeps one entry per CDR3 protein. The table records about 200,000 distinct CDR3 sequences, 15% to 20% of them present only once. These same records also appear under a second study, on T cells in Graves' hyperthyroidism and ophthalmopathy.

The sample here was peripheral blood mononuclear cells (PBMCs), taken at new diagnosis, from a patient treated with antithyroid drugs. These receptors were obtained from a woman between 25 and 40 years old with Graves disease. CDR3s include the opening cysteine and the closing phenylalanine or tryptophan.

V gene	J gene	CDR3 protein
TRBV19	TRBJ1-1	CASSSRQTNTEAFF
TRBV28	TRBJ1-2	CASSAYQTRTGDYGYTF
TRBV16	TRBJ2-5	CASSQFGDTDQETQYF
TRBV12-3/TRBV12-4	TRBJ2-1	CASSPNSGSFFNEQFF
TRBV28	TRBJ2-7	CASRAPGQGAGRKGYEQYF
TRBV12-3/TRBV12-4	TRBJ1-6	CASSLGGPLHF
TRBV20-1	TRBJ2-7	CSASLSGTYEQYF
TRBV20-1	TRBJ2-5	CSAEVAGVRETQYF
TRBV4-2	TRBJ1-6	CASSQEGEISPLHF
TRBV6-5	TRBJ2-2	CASSYSPGLAGAGELFF
TRBV2	TRBJ2-2	CATLGGQGSTGELFF
TRBV5-5	TRBJ2-6	CASSLDLSGANVLTF
TRBV24-1	TRBJ2-2	CATRLAGDTGELFF
TRBV28	TRBJ2-3	CASSLGRISTDTQYF
TRBV7-9	TRBJ1-1	CAGSTRGDEAFF
TRBV5-1	TRBJ2-1	CASRAGTGAYNEQFF
TRBV5-6	TRBJ1-5	CASSLGGGWDNQPQHF
TRBV10-3	TRBJ2-7	CAIQGTSYEQYF
TRBV12-3/TRBV12-4	TRBJ1-1	CASSLNSGANTEAFF
TRBV9	TRBJ2-2	CASSFPAETGELFF
TRBV28	TRBJ2-7	CASSPTSGGLYEQYF
TRBV28	TRBJ2-7	CASSFPGTTYEQYF
TRBV12-5	TRBJ2-2	CASGPGKTAATGELFF
TRBV20-1	TRBJ1-1	CSARATNTEAFF
TRBV9	TRBJ1-1	CASSVTGTGYTEAFF
TRBV5-1	TRBJ1-2	CASSVDYRGRGYTF
TRBV28	TRBJ1-3	CASSRGTGGSVSGNTIYF
TRBV12-3/TRBV12-4	TRBJ2-1	CASSSTSRGEQFF
TRBV3-1	TRBJ2-6	CASSHGTGGFSGANVLAF
TRBV28	TRBJ1-6	CASSYRGHNSPLHF
TRBV29-1	TRBJ1-1	CSVARGLHTEAFF
TRBV27	TRBJ2-3	CASRSPIKGGPADTQYF
TRBV6-5	TRBJ2-7	CASSYRGGTYEQYF
TRBV28	TRBJ2-7	CASLGSSYEQYF
TRBV7-2	TRBJ1-5	CASSSQGGDQPQHF
TRBV11-1	TRBJ2-7	CASSSPVGGSDYEQYF
TRBV28	TRBJ2-2	CASSPPTGELFF
TRBV9	TRBJ1-2	CASSVDRVPANYGYTF
TRBV19	TRBJ2-2	CASKPPARGLGELFF
TRBV3-1	TRBJ2-7	CASSRIAATKQYF
TRBV7-3	TRBJ2-1	CASSLIAGDPYNEQFF
TRBV2	TRBJ1-5	CASSGRTGYYSNQPQHF
TRBV3-1	TRBJ1-1	CASSPLGQLNTEAFF
TRBV28	TRBJ2-3	CASSWVLGTGTADTQYF
TRBV5-6	TRBJ2-3	CASSLRRTRADTQYF
TRBV12-3/TRBV12-4	TRBJ1-4	CASSLNYGGANEKLFF
TRBV28	TRBJ1-1	CATPTHMNTEAFF
TRBV6-4	TRBJ1-1	CASSYDRGLDTEAFF
TRBV5-4	TRBJ2-2	CASSLAAAGELFF
TRBV5-8	TRBJ1-1	CASSFRGHEAFF
TRBV28	TRBJ2-1	CASSLRSSYNEQFF
TRBV3-1	TRBJ1-4	CASSQGIANEKLFF
TRBV12-3/TRBV12-4	TRBJ1-1	CASSPIRAGREAFF